This T cell receptor beta chain was sequenced in a study of cytomegalovirus exposure and HLA in healthy donors. The PCR made use of 60 Vbeta and 13 Jbeta primers. Using immunoSEQ multiplex PCR, the repertoire was profiled, and TCRdb retains in-frame clones only, with some absent. The sample shows about 85,000 clones, 70% to 80% of them seen only once. Each donor was healthy, and each was a bone marrow donor. Comments on this clone: Its matching antigen is unknown.

Findings and limits, study-wide: Later analysis associated a missense DCLRE1C variant with TCR beta V- and J-gene trimming.

V was pared by 4 bases and J by 2 bases, with 9 bases between. The CDR3 totals 13 residues. Germline V gene data show CDR1 as MGHRA and CDR2 as YSYEKL. The receptor was derived from a woman in her forties or fifties in good health and CMV-seropositive. The chain combines TRBV4-1 with TRBJ2-7; the D is unclear. The sample was PBMCs. This CDR3 is CASSPIYTYEQYF. In DNA, the CDR3 is TGCGCCAGCAGCCCAATTTACACCTACGAGCAGTACTTC.